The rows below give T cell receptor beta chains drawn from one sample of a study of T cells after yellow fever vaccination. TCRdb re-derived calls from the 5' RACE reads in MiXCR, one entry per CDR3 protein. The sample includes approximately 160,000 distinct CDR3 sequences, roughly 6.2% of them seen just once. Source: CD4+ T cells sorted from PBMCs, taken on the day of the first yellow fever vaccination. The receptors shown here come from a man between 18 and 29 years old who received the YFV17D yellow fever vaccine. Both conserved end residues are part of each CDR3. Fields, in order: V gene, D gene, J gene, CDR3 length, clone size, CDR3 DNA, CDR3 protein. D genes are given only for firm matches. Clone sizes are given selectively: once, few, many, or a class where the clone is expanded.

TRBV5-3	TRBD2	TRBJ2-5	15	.	TGTGCCATGAGCGCTGGGACTAGCGGCCAAGAGACCCAGTACTTC	CAMSAGTSGQETQYF
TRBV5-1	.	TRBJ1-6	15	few	TGCGCCAGCAGGGACTCCGACGGACCGTCAGCACCCCTCCACTTT	CASRDSDGPSAPLHF
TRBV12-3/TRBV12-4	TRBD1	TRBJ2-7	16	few	TGTGCCAGCATTTCGCGGCTGGGACAGGGTTCCTACGAGCAGTACTTC	CASISRLGQGSYEQYF
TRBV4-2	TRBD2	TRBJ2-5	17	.	TGTGCCAGCAGCCAAGGACTAGCGGGGGCGTACCAAGAGACCCAGTACTTC	CASSQGLAGAYQETQYF
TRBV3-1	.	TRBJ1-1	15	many	TGTGCCAGCAGCCAAGACAGGCCAGGAGTCTTTGAAGCTTTCTTT	CASSQDRPGVFEAFF
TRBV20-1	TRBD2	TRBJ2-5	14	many	TGCAGTGCCTCCACCCCGGGACTAAAAGAGACCCAGTACTTC	CSASTPGLKETQYF
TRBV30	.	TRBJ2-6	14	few	TGTGCCTGGAGCCAGACGTTCGGGGCCAACGTCCTGACTTTC	CAWSQTFGANVLTF
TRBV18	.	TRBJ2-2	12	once	TGTGCCAGCCGGAGGGACGGCGGGGAGCTGTTTTTT	CASRRDGGELFF
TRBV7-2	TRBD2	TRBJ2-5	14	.	TGTGCCAGCAGCCCACGGACTAGCTCGGAGACCCAGTACTTC	CASSPRTSSETQYF
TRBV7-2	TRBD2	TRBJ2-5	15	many	TGTGCCAGCAGCTTATCGGGGGGGCGGCAAGAGACCCAGTACTTC	CASSLSGGRQETQYF
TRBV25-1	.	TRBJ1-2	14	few	TGTGCCAGCAGCCCTTCCGGGGGGGCCTATGGCTACACCTTC	CASSPSGGAYGYTF
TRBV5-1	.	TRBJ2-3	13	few	TGCGCCAGCAGCCCTATAGTACGGGATACGCAGTATTTT	CASSPIVRDTQYF
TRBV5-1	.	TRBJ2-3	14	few	TGCGCCAGCAGCCCCCTGCCTAGCACAGATACGCAGTATTTT	CASSPLPSTDTQYF
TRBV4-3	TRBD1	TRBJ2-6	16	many	TGCGCCAGCAGCTTGGACAGGGGGCTTGGGGCCAACGTCCTGACTTTC	CASSLDRGLGANVLTF
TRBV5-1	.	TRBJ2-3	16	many	TGCGCCAGCAGCTTGGTTCTATCCCCCTCTGCGGATACGCAGTATTTT	CASSLVLSPSADTQYF
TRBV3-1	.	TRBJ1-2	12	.	TGTGCCAGCAGCCAAGTCATGTATGGCTACACCTTC	CASSQVMYGYTF
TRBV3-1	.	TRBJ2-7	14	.	TGTGCCAGCAGCCAGACCGGGGGTGTCTACGAGCAGTACTTC	CASSQTGGVYEQYF